This record concerns one TCR beta chain sequence. As yet, its antigen is unknown. These data come from a study of early T cells in non-severe SARS-CoV-2 infection. Study-wide background: Alpha and beta chains were unpaired, from unsorted whole-blood bulk RNA.

Molecules of cDNA were individually given unique molecular identifiers that were attached to them. MiXCR, applied by TCRdb to the 5' RACE reads, yields one record per CDR3 protein. Found here are approximately 71,000 distinct CDR3 sequences, around an eighth of them singletons; the top ten hold approximately 2.6%. Overall study results and limits: Reliance on VDJdb matching favored anti-spike CD8 responses; private and CD4 specificities were missed.

This CDR3 spans 16 amino acids. Germline CDR1 SEHNR, CDR2 FQNEAQ (reference sequence). Trimming pared 6 bases from V and 4 bases from J, leaving 22 bases between. Sample: whole blood, taken at baseline. The chain joins TRBV7-9 to TRBJ2-7; D is unresolved. The clonotype comes from an adult who was a healthcare worker with PCR-confirmed SARS-CoV-2 infection or an uninfected control (not recorded which). Here the CDR3 reads CASSPPFRQAVYEQYF. DNA for the CDR3: TGTGCCAGCAGTCCCCCCTTCCGGCAGGCTGTTTACGAGCAGTACTTC.